A selection of T cell receptor beta chains follows, all from one sample in a study of early stage breast cancer tumors. Profiled with immunoSEQ multiplex PCR; TCRdb holds only in-frame clones, not every one. The sample lists 50,000 to 75,000 clones, over 65% occurring once. Material for sequencing was blood. These receptors were taken from a person in their twenties or thirties with breast cancer. Each CDR3 is given with its conserved first and last residue. Each record gives: J gene, V gene, clone size, D gene, CDR3 DNA, CDR3 protein. D genes are given only for firm matches. Clone size is stated in some rows and not others, as once, few, many or a class when expanded.

>TRBJ2-3|TRBV10-3|.|.
TGTGCCATCAGTGATCGGAATCCAGATACGCAGTATTTT
CAISDRNPDTQYF
>TRBJ2-3|TRBV2|.|TRBD2
TGTGCCAGCAGTGATTCCCTAGCGGGAGCCACAGATACGCAGTATTTT
CASSDSLAGATDTQYF
>TRBJ2-7|TRBV29-1|.|.
TGCAGCGTTGTAGCAGGGCGCCTCTACGAGCAGTACTTC
CSVVAGRLYEQYF
>TRBJ2-1|TRBV19|.|.
TGTGCCAGTAGTATTAGCGGCTCCTACAATGAGCAGTTCTTC
CASSISGSYNEQFF
>TRBJ2-3|TRBV11-2|.|TRBD2
TGTGCCAGCAGCAGGACTAGCGGGATAGGGACAGATACGCAGTATTTT
CASSRTSGIGTDTQYF
>TRBJ1-1|TRBV19|.|TRBD1
TGTGCCAGTATAGTAAGGGGGCGCTTGGGAGACACTGAAGCTTTCTTT
CASIVRGRLGDTEAFF
>TRBJ2-1|TRBV11-3|.|.
TGTGCCAGCAGCTTGGGTTCCCCGAACCTCTTC
CASSLGSPNLF
>TRBJ1-3|TRBV7-6|.|TRBD1
TGTGCCAGCAGCCCCCGGGTCGGACAGGGGGGGAACTCTGGAAACACCATATATTTT
CASSPRVGQGGNSGNTIYF
>TRBJ2-7|TRBV6-6|.|.
TGTGCCAGCAGAGGAGGGGAGCTCTACGAGCAGTACTTC
CASRGGELYEQYF
>TRBJ2-1|TRBV14|.|TRBD1
TGTGCCAGCAGTGCGCGGGACAGGGCTTTCTTC
CASSARDRAFF
>TRBJ2-5|TRBV7-2|once|TRBD2
TGTGCCAGCAGCACCATTCTAGCGGGAGCGTGGGAGACCCAGTACTTC
CASSTILAGAWETQYF
>TRBJ1-6|TRBV11-2|.|.
TGTGCCAGCAGCCCCCCGGGGTCCAATTCACCCCTCCACTTT
CASSPPGSNSPLHF
>TRBJ1-1|TRBV6-5|.|.
TGTGCCAGCAGGGGCCAAGTGAGGAACACTGAAGCTTTCTTT
CASRGQVRNTEAFF
>TRBJ2-4|TRBV11-2|.|.
TGTGCCAGCAGCCATAACGGGGGTCCCCAAAACATTCAGTACTTC
CASSHNGGPQNIQYF
>TRBJ1-2|TRBV6-5|.|.
TGTGCCAGCAGTCGGGGTTCCGAGGCGGCAAAAGGCTACACCTTC
CASSRGSEAAKGYTF
>TRBJ1-1|TRBV5-1|.|TRBD1
TGCGCCAGCAGCTTGGGGACAGGGGGCAACACTGAAGCTTTCTTT
CASSLGTGGNTEAFF
>TRBJ1-4|TRBV5-1|.|TRBD1
TGCGCCAGCAGGTTCGGAGGGGGCGCGGGTAATGAAAAACTGTTTTTT
CASRFGGGAGNEKLFF
>TRBJ1-4|TRBV9|.|.
TGTGCCAGCAGCCGTGGGTGGGGGACTGAAAAACTGTTTTTT
CASSRGWGTEKLFF
>TRBJ1-1|TRBV18|.|.
TGTGCCAGCTCATGGGGACGGATGAACACTGAAGCTTTCTTT
CASSWGRMNTEAFF
>TRBJ2-3|TRBV7-8|.|.
TGTGCCAGCAGCCTACATAGGGGCCCGTCGGATACGCAGTATTTT
CASSLHRGPSDTQYF
>TRBJ2-2|TRBV10-3|.|TRBD1
TGTGCCAAGGCCGGGACAGGGGACACCGGGGAGCTGTTTTTT
CAKAGTGDTGELFF
>TRBJ2-3|TRBV7-7|.|TRBD2
TGTGCTAGCAGTCCCGGGACTAGCGGGAGTGATACGCAGTATTTT
CASSPGTSGSDTQYF
>TRBJ1-1|TRBV5-1|.|.
TGCGCCAGCAGCTCAATACAGAACACTGAAGCTTTCTTT
CASSSIQNTEAFF
>TRBJ2-1|TRBV4-1|.|.
TGCGCCAGCAGACTCGGCCCCTACAATGAGCAGTTCTTC
CASRLGPYNEQFF
>TRBJ2-3|TRBV6-4|.|TRBD2
TGTGCCAGCAGCAGCGGGAGGGGGCCAGATACGCAGTATTTT
CASSSGRGPDTQYF
>TRBJ2-1|TRBV11-2|.|.
TGTGCCAGCAGCTTAGGACGGAGAAATGAGCAGTTCTTC
CASSLGRRNEQFF
>TRBJ2-1|TRBV6-6|.|.
TGTGCCAGCAGTCCCCCGGGGAGCGCCTACAATGAGCAGTTCTTC
CASSPPGSAYNEQFF
>TRBJ2-7|TRBV27|.|.
TGTGCCAGCAGTTTAGGGGGTCGGGGTCAATTCTACGAGCAGTACTTC
CASSLGGRGQFYEQYF
>TRBJ2-6|TRBV15|.|TRBD1
TGTGCCACCAGCAGGGACAGGTCCTCCCGAATCCTGACTTTC
CATSRDRSSRILTF